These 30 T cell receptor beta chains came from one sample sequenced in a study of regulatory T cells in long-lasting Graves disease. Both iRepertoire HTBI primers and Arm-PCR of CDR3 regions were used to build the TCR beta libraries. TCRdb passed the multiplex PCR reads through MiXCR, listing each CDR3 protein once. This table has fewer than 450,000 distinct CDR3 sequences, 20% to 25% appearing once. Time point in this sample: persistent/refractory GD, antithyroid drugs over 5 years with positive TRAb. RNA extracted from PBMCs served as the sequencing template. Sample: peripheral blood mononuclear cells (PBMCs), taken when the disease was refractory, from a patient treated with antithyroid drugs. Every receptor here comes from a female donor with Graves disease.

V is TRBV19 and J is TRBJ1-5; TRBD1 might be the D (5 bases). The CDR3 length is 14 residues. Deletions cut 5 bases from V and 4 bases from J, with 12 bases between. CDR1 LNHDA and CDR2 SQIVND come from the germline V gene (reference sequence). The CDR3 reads CASSHGWGNQPQHF. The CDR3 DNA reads TGTGCCAGTAGTCACGGATGGGGGAATCAGCCCCAGCATTTT.

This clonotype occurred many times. The CDR3 region is CASSPGLASGANVLTF. CDR3 in DNA: TGTGCCAGCAGCCCCGGGTTGGCCTCTGGGGCCAACGTCCTGACTTTC. This chain joins TRBV28 and TRBJ2-6, with no clear D. The CDR3 contains 16 residues. The germline V gene has CDR1 MDHEN and CDR2 SYDVKM. V was trimmed by 6 bases and J by 0 bases, leaving 12 bases between them.

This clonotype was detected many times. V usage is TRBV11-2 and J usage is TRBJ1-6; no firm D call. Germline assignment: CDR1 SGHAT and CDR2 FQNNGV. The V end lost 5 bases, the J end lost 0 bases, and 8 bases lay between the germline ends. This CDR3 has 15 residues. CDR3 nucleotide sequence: TGTGCCAGCAGCCGTACTAGCTCCTATAATTCACCCCTCCACTTT. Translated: CASSRTSSYNSPLHF.

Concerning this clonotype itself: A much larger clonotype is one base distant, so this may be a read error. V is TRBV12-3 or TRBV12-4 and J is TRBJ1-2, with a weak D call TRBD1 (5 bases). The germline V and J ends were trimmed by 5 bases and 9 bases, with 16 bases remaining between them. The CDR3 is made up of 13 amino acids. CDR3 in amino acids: CASSPLGDQCYTF. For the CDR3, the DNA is TGTGCCAGCAGTCCGTTAGGGGATCAGTGCTACACCTTC.

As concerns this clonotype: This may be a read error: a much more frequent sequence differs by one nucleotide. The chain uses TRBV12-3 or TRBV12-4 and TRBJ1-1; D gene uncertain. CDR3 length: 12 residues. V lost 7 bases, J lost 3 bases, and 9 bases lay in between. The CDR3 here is CASKALDTEAFF. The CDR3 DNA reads TGTGCCAGCAAGGCTTTGGACACTGAAGCTTTCTTT.

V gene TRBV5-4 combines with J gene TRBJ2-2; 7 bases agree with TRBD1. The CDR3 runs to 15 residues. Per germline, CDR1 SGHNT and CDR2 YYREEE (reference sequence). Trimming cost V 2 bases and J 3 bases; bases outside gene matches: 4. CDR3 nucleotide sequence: TGTGCCAGCAGCTTTGGTAGGGGGCACACCGGGGAGCTGTTTTTT. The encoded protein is CASSFGRGHTGELFF.

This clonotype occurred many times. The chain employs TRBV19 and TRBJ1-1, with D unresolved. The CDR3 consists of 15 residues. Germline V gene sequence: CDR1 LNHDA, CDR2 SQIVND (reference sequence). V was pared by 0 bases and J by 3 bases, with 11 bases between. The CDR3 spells CASSIEGLPDTEAFF. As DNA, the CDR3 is TGTGCCAGTAGTATAGAGGGTTTGCCGGACACTGAAGCTTTCTTT.

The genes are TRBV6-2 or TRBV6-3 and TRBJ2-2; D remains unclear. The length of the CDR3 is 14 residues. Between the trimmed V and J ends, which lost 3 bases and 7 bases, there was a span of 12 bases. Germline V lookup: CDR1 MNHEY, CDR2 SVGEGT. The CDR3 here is CASSYRLRGGELFF. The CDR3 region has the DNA TGTGCCAGCAGTTATAGACTCCGCGGCGGGGAGCTGTTTTTT.

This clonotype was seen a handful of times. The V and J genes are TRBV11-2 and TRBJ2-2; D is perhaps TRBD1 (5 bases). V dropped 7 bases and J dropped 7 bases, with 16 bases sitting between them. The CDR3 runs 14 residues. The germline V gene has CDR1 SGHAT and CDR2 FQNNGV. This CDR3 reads CASTFLLRGGELFF. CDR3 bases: TGTGCCAGCACCTTTCTCTTAAGGGGCGGGGAGCTGTTTTTT. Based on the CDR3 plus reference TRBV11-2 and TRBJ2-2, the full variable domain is EAGVAQSPRYKIIEKRQSVAFWCNPISGHATLYWYQQILGQGPKLLIQFQNNGVVDDSQLPKDRFSAERLKGVDSTLKIQPAKLEDSAVYLCASTFLLRGGELFFGEGSRLTVL.

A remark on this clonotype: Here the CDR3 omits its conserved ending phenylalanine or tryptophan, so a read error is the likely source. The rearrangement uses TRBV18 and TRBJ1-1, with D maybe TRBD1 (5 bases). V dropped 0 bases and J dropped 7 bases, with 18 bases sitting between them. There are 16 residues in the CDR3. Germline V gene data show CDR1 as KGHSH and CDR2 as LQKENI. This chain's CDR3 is CASSPPTRGGVSEAFL. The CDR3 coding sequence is TGTGCCAGCTCACCACCAACGCGGGGGGGGGTCAGTGAAGCTTTCCTT.

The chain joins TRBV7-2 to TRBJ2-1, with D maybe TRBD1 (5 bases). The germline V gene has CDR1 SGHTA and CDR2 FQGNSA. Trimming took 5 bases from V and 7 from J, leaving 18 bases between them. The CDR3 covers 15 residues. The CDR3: CASSPPGHGQNEQFF. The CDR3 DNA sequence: TGTGCCAGCAGCCCCCCCGGACACGGTCAGAATGAGCAGTTCTTC.

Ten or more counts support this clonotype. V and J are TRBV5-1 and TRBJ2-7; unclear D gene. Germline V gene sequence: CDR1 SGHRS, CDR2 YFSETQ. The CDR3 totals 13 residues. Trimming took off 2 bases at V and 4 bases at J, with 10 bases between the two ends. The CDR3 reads CASSFGRQYEQYF. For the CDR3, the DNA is TGCGCCAGCAGCTTTGGCAGACAATACGAGCAGTACTTC.

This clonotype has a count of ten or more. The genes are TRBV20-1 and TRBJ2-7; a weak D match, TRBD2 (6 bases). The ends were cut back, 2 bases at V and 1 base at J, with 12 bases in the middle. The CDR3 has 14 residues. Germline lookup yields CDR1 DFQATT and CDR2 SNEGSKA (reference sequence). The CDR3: CSARKLSGSYEQYF. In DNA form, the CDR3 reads TGCAGTGCTAGAAAACTTAGCGGATCCTACGAGCAGTACTTC.

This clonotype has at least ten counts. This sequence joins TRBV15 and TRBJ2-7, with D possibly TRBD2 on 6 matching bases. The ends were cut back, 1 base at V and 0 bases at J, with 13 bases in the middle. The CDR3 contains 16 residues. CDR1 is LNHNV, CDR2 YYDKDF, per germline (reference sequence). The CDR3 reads CATSRVGRGISYEQYF. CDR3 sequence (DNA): TGTGCCACCAGCAGAGTTGGGCGGGGCATCTCCTACGAGCAGTACTTC.

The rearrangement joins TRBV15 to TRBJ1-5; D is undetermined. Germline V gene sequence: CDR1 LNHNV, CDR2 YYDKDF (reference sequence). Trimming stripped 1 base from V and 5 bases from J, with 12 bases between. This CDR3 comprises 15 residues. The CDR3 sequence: CATSRVRAPDQPQHF. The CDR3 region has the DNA TGTGCCACCAGCAGAGTCCGGGCTCCCGATCAGCCCCAGCATTTT.

The CDR3 region has the DNA TGTGCCAGCAGCGTAGGCGCTAGCGGGCCATACGAGCAGTACTTC. Encoded protein: CASSVGASGPYEQYF. The V gene is TRBV9, the J gene TRBJ2-7; the match to TRBD2 covers 8 bases. This CDR3 has 15 amino acids. CDR1 is SGDLS, CDR2 YYNGEE, per germline. V was clipped by 0 bases and J by 4 bases; unmatched bases: 6. Based on the CDR3 plus reference TRBV9 and TRBJ2-7, the full variable domain is DSGVTQTPKHLITATGQRVTLRCSPRSGDLSVYWYQQSLDQGLQFLIQYYNGEERAKGNILERFSAQQFPDLHSELNLSSLELGDSALYFCASSVGASGPYEQYFGPGTRLTVT.

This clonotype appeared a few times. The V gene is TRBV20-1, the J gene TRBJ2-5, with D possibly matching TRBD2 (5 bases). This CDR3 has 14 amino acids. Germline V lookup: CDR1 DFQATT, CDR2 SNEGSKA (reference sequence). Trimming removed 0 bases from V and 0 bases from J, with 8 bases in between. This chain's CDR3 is CSARDVRDQETQYF. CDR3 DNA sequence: TGCAGTGCTAGAGATGTGCGGGACCAAGAGACCCAGTACTTC.

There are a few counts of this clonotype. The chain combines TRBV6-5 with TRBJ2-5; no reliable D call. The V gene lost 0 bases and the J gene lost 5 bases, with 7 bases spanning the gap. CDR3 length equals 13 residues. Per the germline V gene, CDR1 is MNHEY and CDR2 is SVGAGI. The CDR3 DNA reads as TGTGCCAGCAGTTACTCCGCGGTGGAGACCCAGTACTTC. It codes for CASSYSAVETQYF.

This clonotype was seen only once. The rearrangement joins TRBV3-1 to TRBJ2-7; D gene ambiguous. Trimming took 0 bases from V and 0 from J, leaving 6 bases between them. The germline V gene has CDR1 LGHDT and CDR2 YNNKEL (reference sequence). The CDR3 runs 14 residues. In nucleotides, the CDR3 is TGTGCCAGCAGCCAAGACTCTGACTCCTACGAGCAGTACTTC. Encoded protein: CASSQDSDSYEQYF.

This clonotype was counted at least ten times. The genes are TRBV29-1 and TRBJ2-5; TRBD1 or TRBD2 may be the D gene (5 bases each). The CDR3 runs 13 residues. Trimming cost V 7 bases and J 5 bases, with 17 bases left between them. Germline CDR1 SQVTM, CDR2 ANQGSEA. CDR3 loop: CSARPGQWETQYF. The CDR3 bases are TGCAGCGCCAGACCGGGGCAATGGGAGACCCAGTACTTC.

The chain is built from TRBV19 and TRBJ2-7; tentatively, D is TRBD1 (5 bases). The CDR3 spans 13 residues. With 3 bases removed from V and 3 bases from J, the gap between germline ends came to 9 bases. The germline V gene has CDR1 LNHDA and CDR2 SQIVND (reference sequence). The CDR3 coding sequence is TGTGCCAGTAGTATTGACAGCGACTACGAGCAGTACTTC. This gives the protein CASSIDSDYEQYF.

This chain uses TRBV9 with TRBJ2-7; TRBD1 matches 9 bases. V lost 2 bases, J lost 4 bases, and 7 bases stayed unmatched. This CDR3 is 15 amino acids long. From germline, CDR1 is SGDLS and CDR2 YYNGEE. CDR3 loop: CASSVGQGRSYEQYF. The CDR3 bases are TGTGCCAGCAGCGTTGGACAGGGGAGATCATACGAGCAGTACTTC. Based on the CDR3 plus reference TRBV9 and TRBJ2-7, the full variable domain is DSGVTQTPKHLITATGQRVTLRCSPRSGDLSVYWYQQSLDQGLQFLIQYYNGEERAKGNILERFSAQQFPDLHSELNLSSLELGDSALYFCASSVGQGRSYEQYFGPGTRLTVT.

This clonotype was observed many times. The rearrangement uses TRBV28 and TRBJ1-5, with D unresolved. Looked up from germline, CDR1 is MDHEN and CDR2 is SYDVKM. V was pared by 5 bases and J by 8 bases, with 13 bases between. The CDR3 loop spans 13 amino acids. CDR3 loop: CASSSQRWEPQHF. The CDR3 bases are TGTGCCAGCAGTAGCCAGAGATGGGAGCCCCAGCATTTT.

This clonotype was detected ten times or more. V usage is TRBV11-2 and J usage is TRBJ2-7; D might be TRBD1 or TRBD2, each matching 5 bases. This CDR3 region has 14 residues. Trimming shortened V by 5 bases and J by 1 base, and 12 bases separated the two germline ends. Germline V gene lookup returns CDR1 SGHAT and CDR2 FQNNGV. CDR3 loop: CASSHPGRSYEQYF. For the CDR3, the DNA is TGTGCCAGCAGCCATCCGGGACGATCCTACGAGCAGTACTTC. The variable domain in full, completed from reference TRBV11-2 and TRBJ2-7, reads EAGVAQSPRYKIIEKRQSVAFWCNPISGHATLYWYQQILGQGPKLLIQFQNNGVVDDSQLPKDRFSAERLKGVDSTLKIQPAKLEDSAVYLCASSHPGRSYEQYFGPGTRLTVT.

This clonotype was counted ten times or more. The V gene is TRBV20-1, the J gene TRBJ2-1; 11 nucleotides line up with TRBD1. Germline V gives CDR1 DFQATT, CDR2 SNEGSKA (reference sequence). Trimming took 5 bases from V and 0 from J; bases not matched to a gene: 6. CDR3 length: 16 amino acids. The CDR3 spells CSAWDRGESSYNEQFF. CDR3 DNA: TGCAGTGCTTGGGACAGGGGGGAAAGCTCCTACAATGAGCAGTTCTTC.

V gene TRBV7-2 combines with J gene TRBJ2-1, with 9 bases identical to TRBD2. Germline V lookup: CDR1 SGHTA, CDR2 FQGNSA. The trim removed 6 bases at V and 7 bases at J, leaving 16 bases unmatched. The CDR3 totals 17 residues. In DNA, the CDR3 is TGTGCCAGCAGTCCTATCGCCCTAGCGGGAACGGGTAATGAGCAGTTCTTC. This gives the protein CASSPIALAGTGNEQFF.

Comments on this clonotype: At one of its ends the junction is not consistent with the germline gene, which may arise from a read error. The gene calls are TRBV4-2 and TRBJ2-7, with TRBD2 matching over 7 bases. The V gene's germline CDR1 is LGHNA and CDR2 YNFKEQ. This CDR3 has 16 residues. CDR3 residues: CASSQTSDNPYYEQYF. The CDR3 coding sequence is TGTGCCAGTAGCCAAACTAGCGACAATCCCTACTACGAGCAGTACTTC.

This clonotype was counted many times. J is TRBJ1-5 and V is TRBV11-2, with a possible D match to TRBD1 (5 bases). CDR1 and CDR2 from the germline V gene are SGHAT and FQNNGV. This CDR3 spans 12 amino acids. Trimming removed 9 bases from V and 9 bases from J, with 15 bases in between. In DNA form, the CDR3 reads TGTGCCAGTGCGATCCCTGGGGGGCCCCAGCATTTT. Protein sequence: CASAIPGGPQHF.

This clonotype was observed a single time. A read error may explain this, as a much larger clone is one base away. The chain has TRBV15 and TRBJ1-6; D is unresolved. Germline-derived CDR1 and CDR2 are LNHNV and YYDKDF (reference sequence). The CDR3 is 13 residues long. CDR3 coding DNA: TGTGCCACCAGCAGAGAAAACGGTTCACCCCTCCGCTTT. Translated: CATSRENGSPLRF.

CDR3 sequence reads: CASSEGDRPIGETQYF. In DNA form, the CDR3 reads TGTGCCAGCAGCGAGGGGGACAGGCCCATAGGGGAGACCCAGTACTTC. The chain links TRBV5-6 to TRBJ2-5; TRBD1 agrees at 8 bases. CDR1 and CDR2 (germline): SGHDT, YYEEEE. The J segment lost 5 bases and the V segment lost 4 bases, leaving 13 bases of the junction unmatched. This CDR3 comprises 16 residues.